The 9 T cell receptor beta chains reported below all come from one sample, sequenced in a study of T cell repertoires in cytomegalovirus infection. These receptors' targets are unknown. TCRdb ran MiXCR on the reads and lists one entry per CDR3 protein. The sample has a few hundred thousand distinct CDR3 sequences, around 40% seen once. Sequenced here: cultured PBMCs, sampled from culture after CMV antigen stimulation. The source of these receptors is a human donor in good health (CMV status not recorded). Some clones in this sample may be carry-over from other donors' samples.

The chain combines TRBV6-1 with TRBJ2-2; D is possibly TRBD2 (5 bases). V lost 6 bases and J lost 2, with 10 bases in between. The CDR3 runs 14 residues. Germline assignment: CDR1 MNHNS and CDR2 SASEGT. As DNA, the CDR3 is TGTGCCAGCAGGAAGGACTTCAACACCGGGGAGCTGTTTTTT. It yields the protein CASRKDFNTGELFF.

The chain couples TRBV7-2 to TRBJ2-7, with 12 nucleotides matching TRBD2. This CDR3 is built from 18 residues. Germline loops: CDR1 SGHTA, CDR2 FQGNSA. Unmatched junction bases numbered 11, after V lost 5 bases and J lost 0 bases. This CDR3 is CASSLRGASGGASYEQYF. The CDR3 DNA follows: TGTGCCAGCAGCCTCCGCGGGGCTAGCGGGGGGGCCTCCTACGAGCAGTACTTC.

This chain uses TRBV6-5 with TRBJ1-5; no definite D call. Germline-derived CDR1 and CDR2 are MNHEY and SVGAGI. The CDR3 runs 14 residues. V shed 5 bases and J shed 6 bases, with 14 bases lying between them. CDR3 sequence: CASSRDSRSQPQHF. CDR3 bases: TGTGCCAGCAGTCGAGACTCACGGAGTCAGCCCCAGCATTTT.

This clonotype was seen only a few times. The chain employs TRBV2 and TRBJ2-2, with unresolved D. Deletions cut 5 bases from V and 1 base from J, with 8 bases between. Germline CDR1 reads SNHLY; CDR2 reads FYNNEI. This CDR3 region has 14 residues. CDR3 sequence: CASSRGRNTGELFF. CDR3 nucleotide sequence: TGTGCCAGCAGTCGTGGAAGGAACACCGGGGAGCTGTTTTTT.

The V and J genes are TRBV7-8 and TRBJ2-3, with D perhaps matching TRBD1 (5 bases). The CDR3 is 16 residues long. Trimming pared 5 bases from V and 4 bases from J, leaving 19 bases between. CDR1 is SGHVS and CDR2 is FQNEAQ in the germline V gene. The CDR3, as DNA: TGTGCCAGCAGCGAGACAGACTCCCTCCGGCCAGATACGCAGTATTTT. It yields the protein CASSETDSLRPDTQYF. Combining the CDR3 with reference TRBV7-8 and TRBJ2-3 gives the whole variable domain GAGVSQSPRYKVAKRGQDVALRCDPISGHVSLFWYQQALGQGPEFLTYFQNEAQLDKSGLPSDRFFAERPEGSVSTLKIQRTQQEDSAVYLCASSETDSLRPDTQYFGPGTRLTVL.

This clonotype was picked up a small number of times. The chain uses TRBV15 and TRBJ1-4; D not resolved. Trimming removed 0 bases at V and 3 bases at J, with 14 bases between. This CDR3 is 17 amino acids long. The germline V gene encodes CDR1 LNHNV and CDR2 YYDKDF (reference sequence). CDR3 amino acids: CATSRDPFRGANEKLFF. CDR3 DNA: TGTGCCACCAGCAGAGATCCATTCCGTGGAGCTAATGAAAAACTGTTTTTT.

This clonotype was seen more than once but under ten times. The chain has TRBV7-2 and TRBJ1-1; D not certain. The CDR3 runs to 12 residues. The germline V gene encodes CDR1 SGHTA and CDR2 FQGNSA. Trimming stripped 2 bases from V and 3 bases from J, with 4 bases between. CDR3 DNA sequence: TGTGCCAGCAGCTTAAGGTACACTGAAGCTTTCTTT. Translated, it gives CASSLRYTEAFF.

This clonotype was seen many times. The chain carries TRBV12-5 and TRBJ1-2; D not resolved. The CDR3 runs to 15 residues. Trimming cost V 0 bases and J 4 bases, with 12 bases left between them. Germline assignment: CDR1 LGHNT and CDR2 FRNRAP. CDR3 residues: CASGLVLPPAYGYTF. CDR3 bases: TGTGCTAGTGGTTTGGTTTTACCGCCAGCCTATGGCTACACCTTC.

This sequence joins TRBV27 and TRBJ2-6; 7 nucleotides align to TRBD2. Germline trimming cut 6 bases from V and 0 bases from J; bases unmatched to any gene: 11. From germline, CDR1 is MNHEY and CDR2 SMNVEV (reference sequence). This CDR3 spans 18 amino acids. The CDR3 bases are TGTGCCAGCAGCCCGAGGGGACTACAAGACTCTGGGGCCAACGTCCTGACTTTC. Amino acid sequence: CASSPRGLQDSGANVLTF.